Described below is a single TCR beta chain sequence and its context. V shed 0 bases and J shed 6 bases, with 15 bases lying between them. The V gene's germline CDR1 is MNHEY and CDR2 SVGAGI. The CDR3 spans 15 residues. This record belongs to a study of T cell responses to AZD1222 COVID-19 vaccine. TCRdb keeps only in-frame clones here, not all; method: immunoSEQ multiplex PCR. The sample includes more than 100,000 clones, around 91% seen only once; the top ten take around 1.7%. Material: peripheral blood, obtained on day 0 of AZD1222 vaccination. The chain couples TRBV6-5 to TRBJ2-7, with D perhaps TRBD2 (6 bases). The sequence was collected from an adult in good health. DNA for the CDR3: TGTGCCAGCAGTTACTCCGTGGGGGGTCGGTTCGAGCAGTACTTC. Translating it yields CASSYSVGGRFEQYF.